These T cell receptor beta chains were read from a single sample in a study of response to subunit inactivated influenza vaccine. MiXCR, run by TCRdb on the RT-PCR reads, gives a single entry per CDR3 protein. Of approximately 480,000 distinct CDR3 sequences listed, about 10% are singletons. This specimen consisted of PBMCs from blood, obtained roughly 46 days after vaccination. The origin of the receptors is a man aged 45-65 years who received an inactivated influenza vaccine. Each CDR3 is given with its conserved first and last residue. The D gene is left open where the match is weak. Some rows mark clone size as missing; the rest say once, few, many or name a class of expanded clone.

clone size	D gene	J gene	V gene	CDR3 DNA	CDR3 protein
few	TRBD1	TRBJ2-1	TRBV20-1	TGCAGTGCTAGCGTTCTCCGAGACAGGGCCTACAATGAGCAGTTCTTC	CSASVLRDRAYNEQFF
-	TRBD1	TRBJ2-5	TRBV12-3/TRBV12-4	TGTGCCAGTAAAGATGGGACAGAACTCCAAGAGACCCAGTACTTC	CASKDGTELQETQYF
many	TRBD1	TRBJ1-1	TRBV5-1	TGCGCCACCAAATACAGGGGAGACACTGAAGCTTTCTTT	CATKYRGDTEAFF
few	-	TRBJ2-5	TRBV7-9	TGTGCCAGCAGATCAGCGGAAAGCCAAGAGACCCAGTACTTC	CASRSAESQETQYF
-	TRBD2	TRBJ2-5	TRBV20-1	TGCAGTGCTTTTGGACTAGCGGGCGGAGGGGAGACCCAGTACTTC	CSAFGLAGGGETQYF
few	TRBD2	TRBJ2-3	TRBV7-2	TGTGCCAGCAGCCCATTTAGCGGGGGCGTCACAGATACGCAGTATTTT	CASSPFSGGVTDTQYF
few	-	TRBJ1-2	TRBV20-1	TGCAGTGGAAAAAGAAGAGGATATGGCTACACCTTC	CSGKRRGYGYTF
few	-	TRBJ2-7	TRBV29-1	TGCAGCGTTGTTCTGGGGTTGGTGGGCGAGCAGTACTTC	CSVVLGLVGEQYF
-	TRBD2	TRBJ2-3	TRBV20-1	TGCAGTGCTAGAGAGCGGGAGGGATTCACAGATACGCAGTATTTT	CSAREREGFTDTQYF
few	TRBD2	TRBJ2-7	TRBV12-3/TRBV12-4	TGTGCCAGCAGTTTAGGGACCCTGAGTAGCGGGAGGTTGAAGCAGTACTTC	CASSLGTLSSGRLKQYF
many	TRBD2	TRBJ2-7	TRBV6-5	TGTGCCAGCAGTTACTCGAAGGCCAGCGGGGGAACGTACGAGCAGTACTTC	CASSYSKASGGTYEQYF
-	-	TRBJ1-5	TRBV7-2	TGTGCCAGCAGCTTAGGGGCGTGGACCACCAATCAGCCCCAGCATTTT	CASSLGAWTTNQPQHF
few	-	TRBJ2-3	TRBV29-1	TGCAGCGTCCCGGGACGGAGAGGGTGGACGCAGTATTTT	CSVPGRRGWTQYF
-	-	TRBJ2-7	TRBV30	TGTGCCTGGGCCACGGGGTACGAGCAGTACTTC	CAWATGYEQYF
few	TRBD2	TRBJ2-3	TRBV7-2	TGTGCCAGCAGCTATTGGGCTAGCGGGAGTTTCACAGATACGCAGTATTTT	CASSYWASGSFTDTQYF
many	TRBD2	TRBJ2-1	TRBV7-2	TGTGCCAGCAGCTTAGGTGGACTAGCGATCAATGAGCAGTTCTTC	CASSLGGLAINEQFF
few	TRBD1	TRBJ2-7	TRBV10-1	TGCGCCAGCAGTGAGCGGACAGGGGGCGTGCAGTACTTC	CASSERTGGVQYF
many	TRBD2	TRBJ2-3	TRBV6-2/TRBV6-3	TGTGCCAGCAGGCTTAGCGGGAGCTCCCCAGATACGCAGTATTTT	CASRLSGSSPDTQYF
many	TRBD1	TRBJ2-5	TRBV5-1	TGCGCCAGCAGCCCCTATGGACAGGCCCAAGAGACCCAGTACTTC	CASSPYGQAQETQYF
many	TRBD1	TRBJ1-4	TRBV7-2	TGTGCCAGCAGATCAAGGACAGGGGCAAACGAAAAACTGTTTTTT	CASRSRTGANEKLFF
-	-	TRBJ2-5	TRBV6-2/TRBV6-3	TGTGCCAGCAGTTACTCGCTGGTGAGGGGAGAGACCCAGTACTTC	CASSYSLVRGETQYF
-	-	TRBJ1-4	TRBV4-1	TGCGCCAGCAGCCAAGAGGGACTGATTAATGAAAAACTGTTTTTT	CASSQEGLINEKLFF
few	TRBD2	TRBJ2-1	TRBV10-2	TGCGCCAGCAGTGGAACTAGCGGGGCCCGAAATGAGCAGTTCTTC	CASSGTSGARNEQFF
-	-	TRBJ2-4	TRBV20-1	TGCAGTGCTAGAGATTACCGGGAGGCCAAAAACATTCAGTACTTC	CSARDYREAKNIQYF
many	TRBD2	TRBJ2-1	TRBV28	TGTGCCAGCAGTTGGCTAGCGGGAGCCACTAGGAGCGATGAGCAGTTCTTC	CASSWLAGATRSDEQFF
-	TRBD1	TRBJ1-2	TRBV7-8	TGTGCCAGCAGCTTGTTTGACAGGGCACACTATGGCTACACCTTC	CASSLFDRAHYGYTF
few	TRBD2	TRBJ2-1	TRBV20-1	TGCAGTGCCCATAGCGGGGGGGAATACAATGAGCAGTTCTTC	CSAHSGGEYNEQFF
many	TRBD2	TRBJ2-7	TRBV10-3	TGTGCCATCAGTGGGACTAGCGGATACGAGCAGTACTTC	CAISGTSGYEQYF
-	-	TRBJ2-3	TRBV5-1	TGCGCCAGCAGCTTGCTAGGGGCAGAAAGAACAGATACGCAGTATTTT	CASSLLGAERTDTQYF
few	-	TRBJ1-4	TRBV20-1	TGCAGTGCTCCTGGACAGCTTAAACAACTGTTTTTT	CSAPGQLKQLFF
-	-	TRBJ2-7	TRBV4-1	TGCGCCAGCAGCCAGAGGACAGCCTACGAGCAGTACTTC	CASSQRTAYEQYF
many	-	TRBJ2-1	TRBV11-2	TGTGCCAGCAGCTTAGATACCAGAGAGCAGTTCTTC	CASSLDTREQFF
few	-	TRBJ1-1	TRBV3-1	TGTGCCAGCAGCCAAGATCCGGGACCCACTGAAGCTTTCTTT	CASSQDPGPTEAFF
few	-	TRBJ2-2	TRBV3-1	TGTGCCAGCAGCCACGGACTGAACACCGGGGAGCTGTTTTTT	CASSHGLNTGELFF